This T cell receptor beta chain comes out of a study of blood T cell repertoires in COVID-19. Overall study context: PBMCs, B-cell-depleted T cells, or T cells provided the cDNA or gDNA that made up the material.

Generated by immunoSEQ multiplex PCR, the TCRdb table keeps only in-frame clones and is missing some. This table holds just over 300,000 clones, 80% to 90% found once. Per the germline V gene, CDR1 is SGHDN and CDR2 is FVKESK. CDR3 length: 15 residues. V gave up 3 bases and J gave up 0 bases, with 9 bases separating them. This clone was counted between two and nine times. The chain links TRBV14 to TRBJ2-1; D is uncertain. The sequencing input was PBMCs or T cells enriched from blood (not recorded which). This clonotype was obtained from a woman younger than 35 who had recovered from COVID-19. The CDR3: CASSHLKSSYNEQFF. In nucleotides, the CDR3 is TGTGCCAGCAGCCACCTTAAGAGCTCCTACAATGAGCAGTTCTTC.